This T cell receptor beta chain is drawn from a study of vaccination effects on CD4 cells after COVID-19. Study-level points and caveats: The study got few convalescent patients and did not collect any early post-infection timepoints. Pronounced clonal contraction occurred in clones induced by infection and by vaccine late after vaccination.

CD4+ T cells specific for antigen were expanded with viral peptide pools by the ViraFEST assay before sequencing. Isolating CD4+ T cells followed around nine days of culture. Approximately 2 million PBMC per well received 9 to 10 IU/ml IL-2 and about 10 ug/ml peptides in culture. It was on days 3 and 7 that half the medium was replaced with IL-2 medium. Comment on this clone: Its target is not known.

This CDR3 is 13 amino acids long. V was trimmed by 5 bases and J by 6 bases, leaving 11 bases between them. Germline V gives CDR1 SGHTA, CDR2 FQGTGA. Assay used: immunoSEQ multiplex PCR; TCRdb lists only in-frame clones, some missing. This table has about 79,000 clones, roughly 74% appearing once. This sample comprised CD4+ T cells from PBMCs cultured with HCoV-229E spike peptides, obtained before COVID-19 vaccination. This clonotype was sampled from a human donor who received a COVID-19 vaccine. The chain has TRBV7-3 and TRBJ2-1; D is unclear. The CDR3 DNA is TGTGCCAGCAGCCTTAGTACCCTCAATGAGCAGTTCTTC. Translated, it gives CASSLSTLNEQFF.